The 9 T cell receptor beta chains in this list originate from one sample, sequenced in a study of blood T cell repertoires in COVID-19. TCRdb keeps only in-frame clones here, not all; method: immunoSEQ multiplex PCR. The sample carries approximately 100,000 clones, roughly 90% recorded once. Sequencing used peripheral blood. These receptors came from a human donor with acute or convalescent COVID-19. The donor label of this sample is uncertain.

The J gene is TRBJ1-5, the V gene TRBV5-5; 9 nucleotides align to TRBD1. Germline assignment: CDR1 SGHKS and CDR2 YYEKEE (reference sequence). The CDR3 is 15 amino acids. The J segment lost 5 bases and the V segment lost 3 bases, leaving 6 bases of the junction unmatched. The CDR3 DNA reads TGTGCCAGCAGCTCCCTGGGACAGGGTGATCAGCCCCAGCATTTT. Amino acid sequence: CASSSLGQGDQPQHF.

The chain has TRBV7-3 and TRBJ2-3, with D maybe TRBD2 (5 bases). Germline loops: CDR1 SGHTA, CDR2 FQGTGA. V was pared by 2 bases and J by 4 bases, with 7 bases between. This CDR3 region has 13 residues. The CDR3 DNA is TGTGCCAGCAGCTTAGACGGGGCAGATACGCAGTATTTT. Translation gives CASSLDGADTQYF.

The rearrangement links TRBV25-1 to TRBJ2-7; no reliable D call. Germline values: CDR1 MGHDK, CDR2 SYGVNS. Trimming shortened V by 4 bases and J by 5 bases, and 9 bases separated the two germline ends. The length of the CDR3 is 12 residues. CDR3 loop: CASSGRHNEQYF. The CDR3 bases are TGTGCCAGCAGTGGCAGGCACAACGAGCAGTACTTC.

This clone was detected only a few times. The V call is TRBV29-1, the J call TRBJ1-1, with D tentatively TRBD1 (6 bases). The V and J ends lost 4 bases and 2 bases respectively, with 14 bases between them. CDR3 length: 14 amino acids. Germline V gene lookup returns CDR1 SQVTM and CDR2 ANQGSEA. The CDR3 DNA follows: TGCAGCGTTGGTCGGGACACGAAAAACACTGAAGCTTTCTTT. It codes for CSVGRDTKNTEAFF.

The gene calls are TRBV3-1 (or the pseudogene TRBV3-2) and TRBJ2-7, with TRBD2 matching 10 bases. This CDR3 spans 15 amino acids. In germline, CDR1 is LGHDT, CDR2 YNNKEL (reference sequence). With V trimmed by 2 bases and J by 4 bases, 5 bases remained unmatched. The CDR3: CASSQTGLATYEQYF. Here the CDR3 DNA reads TGTGCCAGCAGCCAAACGGGACTAGCGACTTACGAGCAGTACTTC.

This clone was seen just once. J is TRBJ2-1 and V is TRBV27; 8 nucleotides line up with TRBD2. With V trimmed by 2 bases and J by 5 bases, 5 bases remained unmatched. This CDR3 region has 15 residues. The germline CDR1 and CDR2 sequences are MNHEY and SMNVEV (reference sequence). CDR3 loop: CASSLPGTSHNEQFF. CDR3 coding DNA: TGTGCCAGCAGTTTACCCGGGACTAGTCACAATGAGCAGTTCTTC.

V and J are TRBV4-3 and TRBJ1-5; no clear D. Germline lookup yields CDR1 LGHNA and CDR2 YSLEER. The CDR3 totals 13 residues. V gave up 1 base and J gave up 7 bases, with 8 bases separating them. Here the CDR3 reads CASSQALFQPQHF. CDR3 sequence (DNA): TGCGCCAGCAGCCAAGCTCTTTTCCAGCCCCAGCATTTT.

Regarding this clone: The same CDR3 is also encoded by other DNA sequences in this sample. The V and J genes are TRBV15 and TRBJ1-2; 9 nucleotides align to TRBD1. Per the germline V gene, CDR1 is LNHNV and CDR2 is YYDKDF (reference sequence). With V trimmed by 3 bases and J by 1 base, 0 bases remained unmatched. The CDR3 totals 14 residues. The CDR3 nucleotides are TGTGCCACCAGCAGGGACAGGGGTAACTATGGCTACACCTTC. Translating it yields CATSRDRGNYGYTF.

The chain is built from TRBV30 and TRBJ1-5; TRBD1 matches at 7 bases. Germline loops: CDR1 GTSNPN, CDR2 SVGIG (reference sequence). The CDR3 is made up of 13 amino acids. Trimming at V came to 2 bases and at J to 7 bases, leaving 5 bases not matched to a gene. DNA for the CDR3: TGTGCCTGGAGTCCCACAGGGGCGCAGCCCCAGCATTTT. It is translated as CAWSPTGAQPQHF. Full variable domain (missing parts from reference TRBV30 and TRBJ1-5): SQTIHQWPATLVQPVGSPLSLECTVEGTSNPNLYWYRQAAGRGLQLLFYSVGIGQISSEVPQNLSASRPQDRQFILSSKKLLLSDSGFYLCAWSPTGAQPQHFGDGTRLSIL.